The source of this T cell receptor beta chain is a study of blood T cell repertoires in COVID-19. Study as a whole: The United States, Italy and Spain supplied acute and convalescent COVID-19 samples. PBMCs, B-cell-depleted T cells, or T cells were the source of the cDNA or gDNA that made up the material.

The CDR3 is 14 residues long. V lost 2 bases to trimming and J lost 6 bases, with 14 bases between them. CDR1 SGHTA and CDR2 FQGNSA come from the germline V gene. Source study methods: Estimation of nucleated cell counts relied on the amplification of reference gene primers. Here immunoSEQ multiplex PCR was the method, and the copy in TCRdb shows in-frame clones only, minus some. V, J and clone size derive from that table, while D and trimming were established from the DNA sequence. The sample comprises more than 120,000 clones, around 87% of which are singletons, and 37% rests with the top ten. The sequence came from a middle-aged man who had recovered from COVID-19. Sequenced sample: peripheral blood. V gene TRBV7-2 combines with J gene TRBJ2-7; D not certain. The CDR3, as DNA: TGTGCCAGCAGCTTATCCCGAGAGGTCGGCGAGCAGTACTTC. It codes for CASSLSREVGEQYF.